The T cell receptor (beta chain) under discussion was sequenced for a study of blood T cell repertoires in COVID-19 (dated by TCRdb to the early 2020s). For the study in its entirety: Collaborator samples came from the United States, Italy and Spain and covered acute and convalescent phases of COVID-19. The prospective study material was composed of cDNA or gDNA derived from T cells, B-cell-depleted T cells, or PBMCs. Subjects who had been exposed to COVID-19, were actively infected with it, or had recovered from it provided the deeply sampled blood TCRbeta repertoires that made up the dataset. The repertoires were made available in a free public database intended to serve as a resource for research on the immune response to SARS-CoV-2. The samples were drawn from the first 160 participants of the ongoing ImmuneRACE study and from 1,254 subjects provided by 6 global collaborators. Sample metadata almost always included a de-identified subject ID, COVID-19 status, age in years and sex. Where available, HLA class I and class II types were taken from metadata supplied by the sample provider and were not determined by assay-based typing. The investigation overall reported the following: How much clinical and demographic metadata was included differed by source and by participant, and the metadata was provided uncurated.

The germline V gene provides CDR1 SGHTA and CDR2 FQGNSA. The CDR3, from cysteine to phenylalanine, totals 15 residues. The entry retains the CDR3 DNA only, 45 bases that are in frame from base 1. Here V drops 6 bases and J drops 1 base, and the junction holds 4 bases not matched to any gene. TCRbeta CDR3 regions were amplified from genomic DNA by means of the immunoSEQ Assay, a bias-controlled multiplex PCR. The original methods were these. The number of nucleated cells in each sample was estimated from the amplification of reference gene primers within the assay. Sequence reads were collapsed and filtered to measure the absolute abundance of every unique TCRbeta CDR3 rearrangement. For each sample, productive Simpson clonality was calculated by taking the square root of Simpson's diversity index across productive rearrangements. The clones in this table, taken by TCRdb from immuneACCESS, are in-frame only. Not every clone is retained; where verified, under half of the shortfall comes from an unresolved V gene, and the cause of the rest is unknown. That table gives V, J and clone size, and the DNA gave D and trimming. This sample holds about 210,000 clones; 82% were observed only once. The top ten clones comprise more than 10% of the sample.

The collaborating institutions used their own protocols to collect whole blood in K2EDTA tubes. For TCRbeta analysis, collaborators shipped samples as frozen whole blood, isolated PBMCs, or DNA extracted from either of those sample types. Turning to this clone: Its target antigen remains unknown. It has no much larger one-base neighbor in the sample; base qualities were not kept.

Sequenced input: peripheral blood. The receptor chain draws on TRBV7-2 and TRBJ2-2; TRBD1 agrees with 8 junctional bases. The sequence was obtained from a woman aged 40 to 50 with acute or convalescent COVID-19. In nucleotides, the sequence is TGTGCCAGCAGATCAGGGGGCTGGAACACCGGGGAGCTGTTTTTT. Translated, this gives CASRSGGWNTGELFF.